A single sample is the source of the 20 T cell receptor beta chains below, sequenced in a study of CD8 T cells in Susac syndrome. RNA, at about 0.5 to 1 ug, was reverse transcribed with random hexamers. TCRdb reprocessed the immunoSEQ multiplex PCR reads via MiXCR and lists one record per CDR3 protein. The table includes about 80,000 distinct CDR3 sequences, more than 85% detected once. The sequenced sample consisted of CD4+ T cells from PBMCs. These TCRs come from a human donor with Susac syndrome.

The V and J genes are TRBV20-1 and TRBJ2-7, with 9 positions matching TRBD2. V gave up 0 bases and J gave up 5 bases; unmatched junction bases: 11. This CDR3 is built from 16 residues. Germline V gives CDR1 DFQATT, CDR2 SNEGSKA (reference sequence). The CDR3 DNA reads TGCAGTGCTAGAGATCAGCTGGCGGGAGGGCCTCACGAGCAGTACTTC. Protein sequence: CSARDQLAGGPHEQYF.

A single count supports this clonotype. The rearrangement links TRBV9 to TRBJ1-1; D unclear. Germline CDR1 SGDLS, CDR2 YYNGEE. The V and J ends lost 3 bases and 4 bases respectively, with 13 bases between them. The CDR3 loop spans 14 amino acids. CDR3 protein: CASSGLGLTTEAFF. CDR3 DNA sequence: TGTGCCAGCAGCGGCTTAGGGTTGACCACTGAAGCTTTCTTT.

This CDR3 reads CASSSGTFPYGYTF. The CDR3 DNA reads as TGTGCCAGCAGTTCCGGGACTTTTCCCTATGGCTACACCTTC. The V call is TRBV6-5, the J call TRBJ1-2; TRBD1 is a possible D gene (5 bases). The ends were cut back, 4 bases at V and 4 bases at J, with 13 bases in the middle. CDR3 length: 14 residues. From germline, CDR1 is MNHEY and CDR2 SVGAGI.

This CDR3 is CAISPKGGFEQYF. For the CDR3, the DNA is TGTGCCATCAGCCCGAAGGGGGGTTTCGAGCAGTACTTC. The chain links TRBV10-3 to TRBJ2-7; D tentatively fits TRBD1 or TRBD2 (6 bases each). V was shortened by 6 bases and J by 6 bases, with 15 bases between the two germline ends. This CDR3 is 13 amino acids long. Germline CDR1 ENHRY, CDR2 SYGVKD.

This rearrangement joins TRBV19 to TRBJ2-7; TRBD1 is a possible D gene (5 bases). The germline CDR1 and CDR2 sequences are LNHDA and SQIVND (reference sequence). The length of the CDR3 is 14 residues. The V gene lost 10 bases and the J gene lost 1 base, with 17 bases spanning the gap. CDR3 nucleotide sequence: TGTGCCACCAGACAGCTACATGATTCCTACGAGCAGTACTTC. It specifies CATRQLHDSYEQYF.

The chain employs TRBV7-2 and TRBJ2-7; possible D gene TRBD1, 5 bases. This CDR3 comprises 14 residues. V shed 3 bases and J shed 2 bases, with 11 bases lying between them. CDR1 and CDR2 (germline): SGHTA, FQGNSA. In nucleotides, the CDR3 is TGTGCCAGCAGCTTTCACGGACATCCCTACGAGCAGTACTTC. The encoded protein is CASSFHGHPYEQYF.

This chain joins TRBV20-1 and TRBJ2-5; TRBD2 matches at 7 bases. Germline-derived CDR1 and CDR2 are DFQATT and SNEGSKA (reference sequence). The trim removed 2 bases at V and 2 bases at J, leaving 8 bases unmatched. This CDR3 spans 15 amino acids. CDR3 coding DNA: TGCAGTGCTAGATTGGCTAGCGGCCGTCAAGAGACCCAGTACTTC. Amino acids: CSARLASGRQETQYF.

The chain recombines TRBV25-1 with TRBJ2-7, with D perhaps being TRBD1 or TRBD2 (5 bases each). V gave up 2 bases and J gave up 4 bases, with 18 bases separating them. Germline V gene sequence: CDR1 MGHDK, CDR2 SYGVNS. The CDR3 runs 16 residues. The CDR3 sequence: CASSEKEGRVDYEQYF. The CDR3 bases are TGTGCCAGCAGTGAAAAAGAGGGACGGGTTGATTACGAGCAGTACTTC.

This chain uses TRBV29-1 with TRBJ1-1; 8 nucleotides align to TRBD1. Germline V gene data show CDR1 as SQVTM and CDR2 as ANQGSEA. V shed 5 bases and J 4 bases; nucleotides not matched to a gene: 3. CDR3 size: 12 residues. CDR3 region: CSVSRGPTEAFF. The DNA for the CDR3 is TGCAGCGTTAGCAGGGGGCCCACTGAAGCTTTCTTT.

The rearrangement joins TRBV18 to TRBJ2-7, with D possibly being TRBD1 (5 bases). Trimming stripped 1 base from V and 4 bases from J, with 11 bases between. Germline lookup yields CDR1 KGHSH and CDR2 LQKENI. The CDR3 runs 14 residues. In DNA, the CDR3 is TGTGCCAGCTCACCACAGACAGCCTATTACGAGCAGTACTTC. Translation gives CASSPQTAYYEQYF.

The V call is TRBV5-4, the J call TRBJ1-2; D is unresolved. The CDR3 has 11 residues. Germline values: CDR1 SGHNT, CDR2 YYREEE (reference sequence). The V and J ends lost 3 bases and 2 bases respectively, with 2 bases between them. The CDR3 here is CASSSNYGYTF. The CDR3 nucleotides read TGTGCCAGCAGCTCGAACTATGGCTACACCTTC. The variable domain in full, completed from reference TRBV5-4 and TRBJ1-2, reads ETGVTQSPTHLIKTRGQQVTLRCSSQSGHNTVSWYQQALGQGPQFIFQYYREEENGRGNFPPRFSGLQFPNYSSELNVNALELDDSALYLCASSSNYGYTFGSGTRLTVV.

This sequence joins TRBV12-5 and TRBJ2-2; TRBD2 is a possible D gene (6 bases). This CDR3 has 13 residues. Germline V CDR1 and CDR2: LGHNT, FRNRAP. Between the trimmed V and J ends, which lost 6 bases and 6 bases, there was a span of 11 bases. The CDR3 bases are TGTGCTAGTGGATCTGGGGGGTCCGGGGAGCTGTTTTTT. As protein: CASGSGGSGELFF. Complete variable domain (other parts from reference TRBV12-5 and TRBJ2-2): DARVTQTPRHKVTEMGQEVTMRCQPILGHNTVFWYRQTMMQGLELLAYFRNRAPLDDSGMPKDRFSAEMPDATLATLKIQPSEPRDSAVYFCASGSGGSGELFFGEGSRLTVL.

This sequence joins TRBV28 and TRBJ2-1; 7 bases align to TRBD2. Germline trimming cut 10 bases from V and 9 bases from J; bases unmatched to any gene: 15. CDR1 and CDR2 (germline): MDHEN, SYDVKM. The CDR3 has 14 amino acids. The CDR3 region is CATQPFRSGGEQFF. CDR3 sequence (DNA): TGTGCCACCCAACCGTTCCGTTCGGGAGGTGAGCAGTTCTTC.

The chain couples TRBV27 to TRBJ2-6; D possibly corresponds to TRBD2 (5 bases). The ends were cut back, 3 bases at V and 1 base at J, with 7 bases in the middle. This CDR3 is built from 15 residues. From germline, CDR1 is MNHEY and CDR2 SMNVEV (reference sequence). The CDR3 DNA reads TGTGCCAGCAGTTTTCGCGGGTCTGGGGCCAACGTCCTGACTTTC. This gives the protein CASSFRGSGANVLTF.

The chain uses TRBV7-2 and TRBJ2-1; D is undetermined. The CDR3 consists of 12 residues. Trimming removed 5 bases at V and 10 bases at J, with 12 bases between. Germline V gene lookup returns CDR1 SGHTA and CDR2 FQGNSA. The CDR3 DNA reads TGTGCCAGCAGCCTACTCAGGCGGGAGCAGTTCTTC. It translates to CASSLLRREQFF.

This chain uses TRBV19 with TRBJ2-1, with 7 bases lining up with TRBD2. Trimming removed 0 bases from V and 9 bases from J; junction bases left unmatched: 2. CDR3 length equals 13 residues. Germline-derived CDR1 and CDR2 are LNHDA and SQIVND (reference sequence). CDR3 coding DNA: TGTGCCAGTAGTATAGAGCGGGGGACTGAGCAGTTCTTC. Its protein is CASSIERGTEQFF.

The CDR3 nucleotides read TGCAGCGGGAGGGGGGCCAACACTGAAGCTTTCTTT. This encodes CSGRGANTEAFF. The rearrangement uses TRBV29-1 and TRBJ1-1; TRBD1 is a possible D gene (6 bases). CDR1 SQVTM and CDR2 ANQGSEA come from the germline V gene. CDR3 length: 12 amino acids. V dropped 7 bases and J dropped 2 bases, with 11 bases sitting between them. The whole variable domain, filled in from reference TRBV29-1 and TRBJ1-1, reads SAVISQKPSRDICQRGTSLTIQCQVDSQVTMMFWYRQQPGQSLTLIATANQGSEATYESGFVIDKFPISRPNLTFSTLTVSNMSPEDSSIYLCSGRGANTEAFFGQGTRLTVV.

This clonotype turned up a few times. The rearrangement links TRBV7-2 to TRBJ2-3; D ambiguous. The CDR3 length is 12 residues. The V gene lost 2 bases and the J gene lost 3 bases, with 3 bases spanning the gap. Germline CDR1 is SGHTA and CDR2 is FQGNSA. The CDR3 spells CASSLSTDTQYF. The CDR3 DNA reads TGTGCCAGCAGCTTATCGACAGATACGCAGTATTTT.

The V and J genes are TRBV27 and TRBJ1-1, with 8 nucleotides matching TRBD1. The V gene's germline CDR1 is MNHEY and CDR2 SMNVEV (reference sequence). The CDR3 is 15 residues long. The V gene end was trimmed by 0 bases and the J gene end by 3 bases; junction bases not matched to a gene: 3. CDR3 nucleotide sequence: TGTGCCAGCAGTTTATCGGACAGGGTGGACACTGAAGCTTTCTTT. This translates into CASSLSDRVDTEAFF.

A word on this clonotype: A read error may account for a junction end that differs from germline. The chain couples TRBV5-4 to TRBJ2-5; 8 positions match TRBD2. The CDR3 consists of 16 residues. Per germline, CDR1 SGHNT and CDR2 YYREEE (reference sequence). This chain's CDR3 is CASNLRITGGAETQYF. In nucleotides, the CDR3 is TGTGCCAGCAACTTGAGGATAACGGGGGGGGCAGAGACCCAGTACTTC.